This entry describes one T cell receptor beta chain. The entirety of the isolated RNA underwent reverse transcription, so expressed TCRB transcripts were sequenced. Here immunoSEQ multiplex PCR was the method, and the copy in TCRdb shows in-frame clones only, minus some. The sample consists of 38,000 or so clones, about 64% of them appearing once. These data come from a study of beta chain features in type 1 diabetes. This CDR3 is built from 13 residues. CDR1 is SGHTA, CDR2 FQGNSA, per germline. V was trimmed by 11 bases and J by 7 bases, leaving 21 bases between them. The chain is built from TRBV7-2 and TRBJ2-7; D is perhaps TRBD2 (6 bases). The TCR comes from a woman between 25 and 40 years old in good health. Material for sequencing was Tregs from blood. CDR3 amino acids: CAVGGLTPGEQYF. The DNA for the CDR3 is TGTGCCGTCGGAGGGCTCACTCCAGGGGAGCAGTACTTC. Combining the CDR3 with reference TRBV7-2 and TRBJ2-7 gives the whole variable domain GAGVSQSPSNKVTEKGKDVELRCDPISGHTALYWYRQSLGQGLEFLIYFQGNSAPDKSGLPSDRFSAERTGGSVSTLTIQRTQQEDSAVYLCAVGGLTPGEQYFGPGTRLTVT.